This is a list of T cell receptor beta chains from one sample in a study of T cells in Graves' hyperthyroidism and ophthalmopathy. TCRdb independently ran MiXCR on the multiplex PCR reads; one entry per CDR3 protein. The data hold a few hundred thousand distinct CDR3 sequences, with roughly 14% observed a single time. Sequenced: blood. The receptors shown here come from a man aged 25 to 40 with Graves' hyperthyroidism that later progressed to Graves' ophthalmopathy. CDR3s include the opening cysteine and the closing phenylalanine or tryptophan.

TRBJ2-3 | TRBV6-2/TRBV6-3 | CASSDYGGPTDTQYF
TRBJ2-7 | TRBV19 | CASSAGTSEIYEQYF
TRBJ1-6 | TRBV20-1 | CSARARGESNSPLHF
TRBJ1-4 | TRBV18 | CASSPRTGTNEKLFF
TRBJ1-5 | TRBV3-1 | CASSQEVGSNQPQHF
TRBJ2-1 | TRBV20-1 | CSAVTRTGHNEQFF
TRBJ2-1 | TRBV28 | CASSLFGSSSYNEQFF
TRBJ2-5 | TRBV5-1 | CASSLSRQSGGGETQYF
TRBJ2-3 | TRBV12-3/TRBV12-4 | CASSLVGTWTVVEDTQYF
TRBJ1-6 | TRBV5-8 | CASSNPGQYNSPLHF
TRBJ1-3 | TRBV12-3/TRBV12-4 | CASSRQGAGGNTIYF
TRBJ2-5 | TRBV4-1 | CASSQRVLGQETQYF
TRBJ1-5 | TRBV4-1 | CASSRDTNQPQHF
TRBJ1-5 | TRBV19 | CASSIYGTGGNQPQHF
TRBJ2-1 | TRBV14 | CASSQVSGDEQFF
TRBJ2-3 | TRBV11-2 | CASSLGLISTDTQYF
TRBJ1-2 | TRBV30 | CASSKGRANYGYTF
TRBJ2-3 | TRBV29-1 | CSVPGLAGGGNTQYF
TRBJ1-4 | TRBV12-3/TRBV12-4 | CASSYSSATNEKLFF
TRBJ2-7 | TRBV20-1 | CSVLRGTGGFYEQYF
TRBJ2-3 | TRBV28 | CASSSQGSGGATDTQYF
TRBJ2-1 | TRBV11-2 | CASSTLWTYEQFF
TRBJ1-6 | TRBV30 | CAWSVQSSYNSPLHF
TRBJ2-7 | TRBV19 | CASRPGTGPYEQYF
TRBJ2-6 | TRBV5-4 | CASSYSGLNSGANVLTF